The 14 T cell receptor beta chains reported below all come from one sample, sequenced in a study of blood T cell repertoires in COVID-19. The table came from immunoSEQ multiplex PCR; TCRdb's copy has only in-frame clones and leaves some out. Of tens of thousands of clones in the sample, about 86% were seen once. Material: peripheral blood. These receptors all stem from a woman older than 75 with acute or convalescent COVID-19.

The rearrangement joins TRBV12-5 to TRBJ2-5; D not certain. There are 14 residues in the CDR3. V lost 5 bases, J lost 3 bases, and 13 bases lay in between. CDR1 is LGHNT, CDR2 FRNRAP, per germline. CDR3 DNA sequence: TGTGCTAGTGGTCCCAATGAGCCCGAAGAGACCCAGTACTTC. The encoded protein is CASGPNEPEETQYF.

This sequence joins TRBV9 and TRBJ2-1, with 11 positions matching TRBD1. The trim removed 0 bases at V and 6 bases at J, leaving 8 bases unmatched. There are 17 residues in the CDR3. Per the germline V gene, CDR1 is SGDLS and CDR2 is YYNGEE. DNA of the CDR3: TGTGCCAGCAGCGTAGCTACCGGACAGGGGGCTGGCAATGAGCAGTTCTTC. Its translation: CASSVATGQGAGNEQFF.

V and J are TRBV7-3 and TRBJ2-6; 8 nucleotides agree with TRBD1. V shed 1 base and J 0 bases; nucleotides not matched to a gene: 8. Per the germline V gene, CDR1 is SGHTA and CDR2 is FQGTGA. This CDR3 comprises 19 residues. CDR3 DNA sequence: TGTGCCAGCAGCTTAAGGCAGGGGGCGAAAGGCTCTGGGGCCAACGTCCTGACTTTC. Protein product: CASSLRQGAKGSGANVLTF.

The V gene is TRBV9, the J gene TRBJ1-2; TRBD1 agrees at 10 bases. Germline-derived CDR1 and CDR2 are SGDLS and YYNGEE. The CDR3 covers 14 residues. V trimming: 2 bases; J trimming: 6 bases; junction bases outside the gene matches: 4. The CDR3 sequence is CASSVDRGLDGYTF. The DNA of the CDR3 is TGTGCCAGCAGCGTCGACAGGGGGCTTGATGGCTACACCTTC.

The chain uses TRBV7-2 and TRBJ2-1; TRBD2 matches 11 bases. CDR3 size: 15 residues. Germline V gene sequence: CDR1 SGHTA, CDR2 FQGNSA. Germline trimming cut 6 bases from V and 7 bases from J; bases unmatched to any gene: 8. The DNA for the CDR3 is TGTGCCAGCAGAAAGGGACTAGCGGAAGGTAATGAGCAGTTCTTC. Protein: CASRKGLAEGNEQFF.

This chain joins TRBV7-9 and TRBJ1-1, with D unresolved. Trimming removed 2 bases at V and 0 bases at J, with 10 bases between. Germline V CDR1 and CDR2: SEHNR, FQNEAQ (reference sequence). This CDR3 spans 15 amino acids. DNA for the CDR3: TGTGCCAGCAGCTTAATATCAGGTATGAACACTGAAGCTTTCTTT. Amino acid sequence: CASSLISGMNTEAFF. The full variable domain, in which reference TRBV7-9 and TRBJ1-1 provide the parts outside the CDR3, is DTGVSQNPRHKITKRGQNVTFRCDPISEHNRLYWYRQTLGQGPEFLTYFQNEAQLEKSRLLSDRFSAERPKGSFSTLEIQRTEQGDSAMYLCASSLISGMNTEAFFGQGTRLTVV.

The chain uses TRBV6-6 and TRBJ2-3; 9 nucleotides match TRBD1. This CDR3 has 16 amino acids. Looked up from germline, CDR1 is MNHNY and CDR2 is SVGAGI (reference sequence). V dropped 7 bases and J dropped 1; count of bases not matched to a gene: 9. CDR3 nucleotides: TGTGCCAGCAATAGGGTAGGACAGGGGCGCACAGATACGCAGTATTTT. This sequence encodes CASNRVGQGRTDTQYF.

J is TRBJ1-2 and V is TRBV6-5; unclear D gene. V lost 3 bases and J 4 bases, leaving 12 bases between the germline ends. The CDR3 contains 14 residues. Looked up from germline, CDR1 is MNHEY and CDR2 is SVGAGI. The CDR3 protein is CASSYSSVSYGYTF. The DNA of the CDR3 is TGTGCCAGCAGTTATTCGAGTGTCTCCTATGGCTACACCTTC.

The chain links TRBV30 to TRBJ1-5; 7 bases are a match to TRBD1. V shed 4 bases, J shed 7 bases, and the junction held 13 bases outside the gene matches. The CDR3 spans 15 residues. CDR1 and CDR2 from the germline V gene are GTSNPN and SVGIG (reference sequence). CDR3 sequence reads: CAWTPQTGVQQPQHF. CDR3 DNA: TGTGCCTGGACCCCCCAAACAGGGGTTCAACAGCCCCAGCATTTT.

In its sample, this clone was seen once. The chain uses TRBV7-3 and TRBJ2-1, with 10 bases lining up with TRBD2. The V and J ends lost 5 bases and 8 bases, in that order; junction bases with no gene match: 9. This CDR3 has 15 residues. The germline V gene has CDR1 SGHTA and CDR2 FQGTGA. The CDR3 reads CASSTNALAGDEQFF. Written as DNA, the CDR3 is TGTGCCAGCAGCACCAATGCCCTAGCGGGGGATGAGCAGTTCTTC. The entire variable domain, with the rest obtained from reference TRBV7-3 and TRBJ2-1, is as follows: GAGVSQTPSNKVTEKGKYVELRCDPISGHTALYWYRQSLGQGPEFLIYFQGTGAADDSGLPNDRFFAVRPEGSVSTLKIQRTERGDSAVYLCASSTNALAGDEQFFGPGTRLTVL.

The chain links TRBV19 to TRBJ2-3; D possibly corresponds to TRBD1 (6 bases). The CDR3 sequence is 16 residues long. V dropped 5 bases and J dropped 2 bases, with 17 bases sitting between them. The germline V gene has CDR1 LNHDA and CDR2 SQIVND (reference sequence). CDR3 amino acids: CASSPGRQAYTDTQYF. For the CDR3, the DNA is TGTGCCAGTAGTCCTGGCCGACAGGCATACACAGATACGCAGTATTTT.

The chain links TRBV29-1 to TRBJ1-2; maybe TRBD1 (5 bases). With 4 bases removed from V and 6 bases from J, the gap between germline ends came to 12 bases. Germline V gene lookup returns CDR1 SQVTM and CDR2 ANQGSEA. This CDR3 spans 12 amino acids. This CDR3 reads CSVAQGRDGYTF. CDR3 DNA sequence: TGCAGCGTTGCCCAGGGAAGGGATGGCTACACCTTC.

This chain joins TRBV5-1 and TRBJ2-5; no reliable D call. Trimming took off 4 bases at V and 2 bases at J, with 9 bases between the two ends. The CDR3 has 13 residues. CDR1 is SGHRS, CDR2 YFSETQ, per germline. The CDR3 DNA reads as TGCGCCAGCAGCCCCTCAGGTCAAGAGACCCAGTACTTC. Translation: CASSPSGQETQYF.

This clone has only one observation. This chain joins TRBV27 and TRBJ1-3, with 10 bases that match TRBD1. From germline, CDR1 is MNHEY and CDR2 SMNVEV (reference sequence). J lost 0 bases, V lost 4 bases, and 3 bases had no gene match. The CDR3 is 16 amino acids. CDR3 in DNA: TGTGCCAGCAGTTCGGACAGGGGGGTCTCTGGAAACACCATATATTTT. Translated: CASSSDRGVSGNTIYF.